This T cell receptor beta chain came from a study of vaccination and CD4 T cells after COVID-19. Across the study: Overlapping spike peptides from SARS-CoV-2, HCoV-NL63, HCoV-OC43 and HCoV-229E served to stimulate the cells.

Regarding treatment: 10-day PBMC culture with coronavirus spike peptide pools or control peptides (ViraFEST assay). Culture conditions combined two million PBMCs per well with about 9 IU/ml IL-2 and about 10 ug/ml peptide pools. In regard to this clonotype: Its antigen remains unknown.

Study-wide points: Of the reactive clones in convalescent patients, a median approximately 89% showed up only post-vaccination.

The CDR3 is made up of 17 amino acids. Germline-derived CDR1 and CDR2 are SGHTA and FQGNSA. V gave up 2 bases and J gave up 1 base, with 15 bases separating them. The assay that was used to sequence DNA from cultured CD4+ T cells was the Oncomine TCR Beta short-read assay. Genomic DNA was isolated from cultured CD4+ T cells. MiXCR, applied by TCRdb to the PCR reads, yields one record per CDR3 protein. This table holds fewer than 25,000 distinct CDR3 sequences, 45% to 50% found once. The TCR comes from a human donor who had recovered from COVID-19. The gene calls are TRBV7-2 and TRBJ1-3; D may be TRBD1 (5 bases). Sequencing was performed on CD4+ T cells from blood, cultured in vitro. The CDR3 sequence is CASSLYSGVGSGNTIYF. The DNA of the CDR3 is TGTGCCAGCAGCTTATATTCGGGGGTGGGATCTGGAAACACCATATATTTT.